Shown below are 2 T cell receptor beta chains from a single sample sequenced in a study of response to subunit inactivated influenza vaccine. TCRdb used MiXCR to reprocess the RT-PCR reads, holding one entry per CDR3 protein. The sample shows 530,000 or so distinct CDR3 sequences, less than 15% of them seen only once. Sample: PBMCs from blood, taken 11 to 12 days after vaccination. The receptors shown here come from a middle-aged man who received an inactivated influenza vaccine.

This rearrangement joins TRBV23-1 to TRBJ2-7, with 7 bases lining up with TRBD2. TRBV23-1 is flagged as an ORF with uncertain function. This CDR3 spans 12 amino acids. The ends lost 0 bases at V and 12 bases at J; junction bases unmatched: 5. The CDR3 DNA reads TGCGCCAGCAGTCAATCGACGGGGGGACCGTACTTC. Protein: CASSQSTGGPYF.

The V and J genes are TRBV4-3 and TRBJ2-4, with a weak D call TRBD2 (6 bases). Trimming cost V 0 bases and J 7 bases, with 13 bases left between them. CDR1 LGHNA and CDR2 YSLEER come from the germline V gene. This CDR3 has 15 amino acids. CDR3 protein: CASSQETSRLNIQYF. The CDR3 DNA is TGCGCCAGCAGCCAAGAAACTAGCAGGTTGAACATTCAGTACTTC.